This T cell receptor (beta chain) emerged from a study of T cell responses to AZD1222 COVID-19 vaccine. The assay was immunoSEQ multiplex PCR, and TCRdb's table has in-frame clones only and misses some. Among some 150,000 clones listed, approximately 92% were seen once. The CDR3 runs to 13 residues. Trimming took 4 bases from V and 4 from J, leaving 10 bases between them. The germline V gene has CDR1 MGHRA and CDR2 YSYEKL. The V gene is TRBV4-1, the J gene TRBJ2-5; D not certain. This clonotype was sampled from an adult who received the AZD1222 COVID-19 vaccine. Here the sequenced sample was peripheral blood, taken 28 days after the second AZD1222 dose. The DNA for the CDR3 is TGCGCCAGCAGCCGCCTTTTTGCAGAGACCCAGTACTTC. Its translation is CASSRLFAETQYF.